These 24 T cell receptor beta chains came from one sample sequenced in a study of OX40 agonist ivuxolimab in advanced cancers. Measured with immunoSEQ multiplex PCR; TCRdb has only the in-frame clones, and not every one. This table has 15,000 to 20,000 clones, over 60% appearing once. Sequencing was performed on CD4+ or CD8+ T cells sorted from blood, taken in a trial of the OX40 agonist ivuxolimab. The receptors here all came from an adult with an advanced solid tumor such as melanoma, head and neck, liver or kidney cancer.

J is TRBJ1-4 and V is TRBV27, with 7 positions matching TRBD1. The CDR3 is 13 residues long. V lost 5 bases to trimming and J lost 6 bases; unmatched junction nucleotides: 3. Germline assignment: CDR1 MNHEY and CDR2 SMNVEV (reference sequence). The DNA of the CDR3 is TGTGCCAGCAGTACGGGACAGTATGAAAAACTGTTTTTT. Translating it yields CASSTGQYEKLFF.

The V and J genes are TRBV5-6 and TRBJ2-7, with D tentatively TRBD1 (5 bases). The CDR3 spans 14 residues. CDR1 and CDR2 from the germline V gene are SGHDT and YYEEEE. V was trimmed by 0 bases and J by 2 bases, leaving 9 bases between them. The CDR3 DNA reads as TGTGCCAGCAGCTTGGCGGCAGGGACCTACGAGCAGTACTTC. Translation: CASSLAAGTYEQYF. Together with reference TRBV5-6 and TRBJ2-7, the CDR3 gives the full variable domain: DAGVTQSPTHLIKTRGQQVTLRCSPKSGHDTVSWYQQALGQGPQFIFQYYEEEERQRGNFPDRFSGHQFPNYSSELNVNALLLGDSALYLCASSLAAGTYEQYFGPGTRLTVT.

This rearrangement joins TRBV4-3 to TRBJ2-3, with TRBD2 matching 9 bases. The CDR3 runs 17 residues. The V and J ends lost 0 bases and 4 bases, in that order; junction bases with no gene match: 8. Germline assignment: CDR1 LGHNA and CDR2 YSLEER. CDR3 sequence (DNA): TGCGCCAGCAGCCAAGATCGAAGCGGGGGGCCTGCAGATACGCAGTATTTT. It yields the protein CASSQDRSGGPADTQYF.

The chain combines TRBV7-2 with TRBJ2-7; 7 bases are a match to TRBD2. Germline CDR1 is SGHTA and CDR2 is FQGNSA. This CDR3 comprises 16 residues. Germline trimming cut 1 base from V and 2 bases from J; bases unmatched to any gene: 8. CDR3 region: CASSLDPLAVPYEQYF. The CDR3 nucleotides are TGTGCCAGCAGCTTAGATCCCCTAGCGGTACCCTACGAGCAGTACTTC. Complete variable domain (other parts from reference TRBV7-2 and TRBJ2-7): GAGVSQSPSNKVTEKGKDVELRCDPISGHTALYWYRQSLGQGLEFLIYFQGNSAPDKSGLPSDRFSAERTGGSVSTLTIQRTQQEDSAVYLCASSLDPLAVPYEQYFGPGTRLTVT.

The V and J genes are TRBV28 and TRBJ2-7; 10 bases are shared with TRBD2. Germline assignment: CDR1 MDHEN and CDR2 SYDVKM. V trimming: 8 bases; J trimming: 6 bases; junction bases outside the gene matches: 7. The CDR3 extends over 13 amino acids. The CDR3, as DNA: TGTGCCAGCCGGACTAGCGGTTTTGGCGAGCAGTACTTC. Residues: CASRTSGFGEQYF.

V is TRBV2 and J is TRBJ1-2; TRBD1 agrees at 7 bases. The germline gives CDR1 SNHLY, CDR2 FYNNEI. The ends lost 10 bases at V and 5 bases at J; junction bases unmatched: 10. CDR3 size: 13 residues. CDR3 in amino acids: CATPGGTAYGYTF. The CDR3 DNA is TGTGCCACCCCAGGGGGGACCGCGTATGGCTACACCTTC.

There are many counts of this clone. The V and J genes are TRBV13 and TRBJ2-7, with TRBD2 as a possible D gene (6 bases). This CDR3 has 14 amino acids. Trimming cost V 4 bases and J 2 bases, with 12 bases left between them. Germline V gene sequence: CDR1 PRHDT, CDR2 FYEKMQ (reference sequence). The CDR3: CASSSSAETYEQYF. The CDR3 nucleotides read TGTGCCAGCAGCTCTAGCGCCGAAACCTACGAGCAGTACTTC.

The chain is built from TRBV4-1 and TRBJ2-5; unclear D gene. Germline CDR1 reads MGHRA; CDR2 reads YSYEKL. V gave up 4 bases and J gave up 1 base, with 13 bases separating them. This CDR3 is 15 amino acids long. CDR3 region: CASSPTARSQETQYF. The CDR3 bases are TGCGCCAGCAGCCCTACCGCGAGGAGCCAAGAGACCCAGTACTTC.

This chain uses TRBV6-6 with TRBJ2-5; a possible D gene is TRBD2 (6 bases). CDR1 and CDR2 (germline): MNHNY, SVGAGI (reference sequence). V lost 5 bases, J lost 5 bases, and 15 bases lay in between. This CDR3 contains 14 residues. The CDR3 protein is CASSPLTSPETQYF. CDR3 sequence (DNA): TGTGCCAGCAGTCCTCTTACTAGCCCCGAGACCCAGTACTTC.

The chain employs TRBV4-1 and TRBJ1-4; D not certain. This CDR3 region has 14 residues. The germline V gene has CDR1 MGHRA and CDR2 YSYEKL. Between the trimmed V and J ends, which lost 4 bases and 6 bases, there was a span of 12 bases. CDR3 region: CASSPTIGYEKLFF. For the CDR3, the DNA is TGCGCCAGCAGCCCCACGATAGGGTATGAAAAACTGTTTTTT.

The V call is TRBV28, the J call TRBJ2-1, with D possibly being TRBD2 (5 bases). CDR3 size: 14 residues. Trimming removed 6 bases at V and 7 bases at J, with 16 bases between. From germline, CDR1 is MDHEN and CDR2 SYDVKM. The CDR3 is CASRSPDGENEQFF. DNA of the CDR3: TGTGCCAGCAGGTCGCCCGACGGGGAAAATGAGCAGTTCTTC.

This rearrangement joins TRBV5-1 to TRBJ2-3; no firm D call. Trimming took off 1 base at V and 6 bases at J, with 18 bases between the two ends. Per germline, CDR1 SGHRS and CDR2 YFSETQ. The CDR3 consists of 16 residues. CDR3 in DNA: TGCGCCAGCAGCTTGCTCGGACCGAGTCCCCCGGATACGCAGTATTTT. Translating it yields CASSLLGPSPPDTQYF.

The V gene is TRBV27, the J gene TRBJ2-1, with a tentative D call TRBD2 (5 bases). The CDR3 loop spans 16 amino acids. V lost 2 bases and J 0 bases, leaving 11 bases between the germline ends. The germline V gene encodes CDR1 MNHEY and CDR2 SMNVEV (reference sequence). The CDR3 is CASSLIRSGSYNEQFF. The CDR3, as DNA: TGTGCCAGCAGTTTAATACGGAGCGGCTCCTACAATGAGCAGTTCTTC.

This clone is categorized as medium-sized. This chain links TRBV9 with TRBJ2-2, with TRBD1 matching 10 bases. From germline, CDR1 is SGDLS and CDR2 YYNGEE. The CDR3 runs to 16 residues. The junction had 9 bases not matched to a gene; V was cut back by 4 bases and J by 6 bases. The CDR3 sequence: CASSPQSTGGAGELFF. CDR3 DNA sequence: TGTGCCAGCAGCCCGCAATCGACAGGGGGCGCCGGGGAGCTGTTTTTT.

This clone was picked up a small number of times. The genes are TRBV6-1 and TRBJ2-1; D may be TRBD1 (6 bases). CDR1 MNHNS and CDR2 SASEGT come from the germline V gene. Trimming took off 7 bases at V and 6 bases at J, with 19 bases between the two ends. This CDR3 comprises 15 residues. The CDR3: CASTPNMGAGNEQFF. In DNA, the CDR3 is TGTGCCAGCACACCTAACATGGGGGCTGGCAATGAGCAGTTCTTC.

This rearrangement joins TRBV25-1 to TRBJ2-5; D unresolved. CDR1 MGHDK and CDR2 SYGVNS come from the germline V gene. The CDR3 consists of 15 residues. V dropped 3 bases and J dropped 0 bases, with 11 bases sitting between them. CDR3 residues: CASSDRTDYQETQYF. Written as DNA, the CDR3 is TGTGCCAGCAGTGACAGGACCGATTACCAAGAGACCCAGTACTTC.

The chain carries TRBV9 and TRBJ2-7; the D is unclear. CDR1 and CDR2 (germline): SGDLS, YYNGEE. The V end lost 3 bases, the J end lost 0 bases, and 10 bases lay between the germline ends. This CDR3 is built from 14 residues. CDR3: CASSARLYSYEQYF. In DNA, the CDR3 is TGTGCCAGCAGCGCTCGACTCTACTCCTACGAGCAGTACTTC.

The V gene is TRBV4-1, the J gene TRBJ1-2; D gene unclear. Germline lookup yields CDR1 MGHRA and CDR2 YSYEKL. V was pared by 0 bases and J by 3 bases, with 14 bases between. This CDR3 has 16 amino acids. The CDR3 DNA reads TGCGCCAGCAGCCAAGATCATTCGGTGGGCCACTATGGCTACACCTTC. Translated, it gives CASSQDHSVGHYGYTF.

Written as DNA, the CDR3 is TGTGCCAGCAGCACGAAACTGGCCCCTGGGGCCAACGTCCTGACTTTC. This codes for CASSTKLAPGANVLTF. The rearrangement links TRBV7-3 to TRBJ2-6; D gene unclear. V was cut by 5 bases and J by 2 bases, with 13 bases left in between. There are 16 residues in the CDR3. The germline V gene has CDR1 SGHTA and CDR2 FQGTGA.

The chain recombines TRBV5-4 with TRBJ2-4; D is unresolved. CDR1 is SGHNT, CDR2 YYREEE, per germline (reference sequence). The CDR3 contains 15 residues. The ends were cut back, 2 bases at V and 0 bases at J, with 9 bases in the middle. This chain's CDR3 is CASSFTGLAKNIQYF. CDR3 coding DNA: TGTGCCAGCAGCTTTACTGGGTTAGCCAAAAACATTCAGTACTTC.

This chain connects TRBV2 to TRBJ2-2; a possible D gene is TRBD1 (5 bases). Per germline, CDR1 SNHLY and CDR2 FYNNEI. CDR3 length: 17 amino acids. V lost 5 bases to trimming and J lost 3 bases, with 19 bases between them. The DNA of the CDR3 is TGTGCCAGCAGTTTCCAAGGACAAAACCGGGACACCGGGGAGCTGTTTTTT. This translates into CASSFQGQNRDTGELFF.

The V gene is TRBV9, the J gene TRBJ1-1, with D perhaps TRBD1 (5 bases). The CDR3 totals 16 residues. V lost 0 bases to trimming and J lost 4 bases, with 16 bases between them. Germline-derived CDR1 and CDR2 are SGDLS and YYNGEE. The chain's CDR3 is CASSVAVPGGGTEAFF. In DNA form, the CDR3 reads TGTGCCAGCAGCGTAGCGGTCCCGGGGGGTGGCACTGAAGCTTTCTTT.

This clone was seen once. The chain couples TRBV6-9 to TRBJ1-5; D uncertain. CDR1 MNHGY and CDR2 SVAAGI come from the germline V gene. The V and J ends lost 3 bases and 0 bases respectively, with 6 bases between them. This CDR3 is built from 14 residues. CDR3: CASSYPGSNQPQHF. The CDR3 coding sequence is TGTGCCAGCAGTTACCCGGGTAGCAATCAGCCCCAGCATTTT.

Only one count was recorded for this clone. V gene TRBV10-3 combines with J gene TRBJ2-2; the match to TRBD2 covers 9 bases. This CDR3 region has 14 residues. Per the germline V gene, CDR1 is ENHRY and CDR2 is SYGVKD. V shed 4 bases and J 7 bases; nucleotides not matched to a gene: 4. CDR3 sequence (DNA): TGTGCCATCAGTGCAGGACTAGCGTTCGGGGAGCTGTTTTTT. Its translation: CAISAGLAFGELFF.